The 5 T cell receptor beta chains below come from one sample, sequenced in a study of T cell responses to AZD1222 COVID-19 vaccine. Sequencing was performed with immunoSEQ multiplex PCR; in TCRdb, only in-frame clones are kept and a portion is missing. Of about 110,000 clones detected, about nine tenths appear once; the ten largest clones hold approximately 4.7%. Sequencing used peripheral blood, obtained on day 0 of AZD1222 vaccination. The source is an adult in good health.

The rearrangement joins TRBV28 to TRBJ1-3; no definite D call. The germline V and J ends were trimmed by 6 bases and 0 bases, with 9 bases remaining between them. Germline-derived CDR1 and CDR2 are MDHEN and SYDVKM. The CDR3 sequence is 14 residues long. The CDR3 DNA is TGTGCCAGCAGCGTAGGGAACTCTGGAAACACCATATATTTT. Its protein product is CASSVGNSGNTIYF.

This chain connects TRBV30 to TRBJ1-6, with D maybe TRBD1 (6 bases). Germline-derived CDR1 and CDR2 are GTSNPN and SVGIG (reference sequence). The CDR3 has 13 amino acids. Trimming stripped 2 bases from V and 10 bases from J, with 12 bases between. CDR3 nucleotide sequence: TGTGCCTGGAGTCGGGACATTGCGTCACCCCTCCACTTT. Amino acids: CAWSRDIASPLHF.

This clone is a singleton in its sample. The V call is TRBV28, the J call TRBJ1-5; TRBD1 agrees at 8 bases. The CDR3 is 14 residues long. Germline CDR1 is MDHEN and CDR2 is SYDVKM. V lost 6 bases to trimming and J lost 9 bases; unmatched junction nucleotides: 10. The CDR3 coding sequence is TGTGCCAGCAGACAGGGGGGGTCGGAGCCGCCCCAGCATTTT. Its translation is CASRQGGSEPPQHF.

This chain links TRBV29-1 with TRBJ2-5, with D possibly TRBD1 on 5 matching bases. Trimming removed 6 bases at V and 0 bases at J, with 14 bases between. This CDR3 region has 14 residues. Germline V lookup: CDR1 SQVTM, CDR2 ANQGSEA. The CDR3 nucleotides read TGCAGCGTGGAACTAAGGGGCTACCAAGAGACCCAGTACTTC. Translated: CSVELRGYQETQYF.

V and J are TRBV7-9 and TRBJ2-7; 9 nucleotides agree with TRBD2. This CDR3 spans 14 amino acids. With 5 bases clipped from V and 3 bases from J, the junction kept 5 bases outside the gene matches. The V gene's germline CDR1 is SEHNR and CDR2 FQNEAQ (reference sequence). For the CDR3, the DNA is TGTGCCAGCAGCCTAGTAGCGGGGGTCTACGAGCAGTACTTC. It is translated as CASSLVAGVYEQYF.